The present TCR beta chain was sequenced within a study of CD8+ T cells in alopecia areata (dated by TCRdb to the late 2010s). For context, the study as a whole: In both human patients and the C3H/HeJ mouse model, the study applied high-throughput TCRbeta sequencing to look at T cell clonal expansion in alopecia areata. TCRbeta CDR3 regions were amplified by immunoSEQ multiplex PCR using 35 Vbeta forward and 13 Jbeta reverse primers. RNA came from the PAXgene miRNA kit for fixed scalp, the miRNeasy kit for PBMCs, and the RNeasy kit for mouse skin. Scalp clonality was compared among normal scalp (n=4), patchy alopecia areata scalp (n=8), and alopecia totalis/universalis scalp (n=8). Human TCRbeta sequencing covered scalp tissue and sorted CD4+ and CD8+ peripheral blood T cells from patchy and totalis/universalis alopecia areata patients and healthy controls.

The CDR3, cysteine through phenylalanine, is 12 amino acids long. The CDR3 DNA has 36 bases and is translated from base 1. Deletion took 2 bases off V and 8 bases off J, with a span of 7 bases between the germline ends. CDR1 and CDR2 (SGHDN, FVKESK) derive from the germline V gene. PBMCs were separated by density centrifugation and stained for CD3, CD4 and CD8, after which CD4+ and CD8+ T cells were sorted on a FACSAria. Scalp biopsies and blood samples were obtained from unaffected controls. Points the paper makes about the study in general: Higher clonality and more expanded CD8+ clones were observed in lesional scalp than in normal scalp, particularly in alopecia totalis/universalis, a finding suggestive of antigenic drive. TCR sequences shared between patients were less clear than in mice, possibly partly because of HLA diversity in the patient population. Scalp TCR repertoire analysis is complicated because resident alphabeta T cells in normal human skin are also sequenced, whereas mouse skin is dominated by gammadelta T cells.

Library creation used the immunoSEQ multiplex PCR assay. RNA was extracted from all samples and reverse transcribed into cDNA as template for TCR sequencing. SuperScript III was used for first-strand cDNA synthesis, primed with a 2:1 mix of oligo-dT and random hexamers. A synthetic immune receptor repertoire was used to measure amplification bias, and any remaining bias was corrected computationally. Per the original workflow: Raw reads were preprocessed to remove errors, and CDR3 was defined by IMGT conventions from the conserved cysteine to phenylalanine. Clonality was computed as 1 minus the Shannon entropy, with the entropy normalized by log2 of the number of productive unique TCRs. Whether scalp clones were CD4 or CD8 was inferred by matching scalp TCRbeta sequences against CD4 and CD8 repertoires sorted from blood. The table was pulled from immuneACCESS by TCRdb, which kept in-frame rearrangements only. Such tables lose some clones; where checked, under half of the loss comes from unresolved V genes, and the rest has no known cause. D and trimming come from the DNA, and the V and J calls and clone size come from that table. This sample is represented by some 200,000 clones; roughly 50% of them were singletons. The ten largest account for roughly 5% of the sample.

This clone has more than one count but fewer than ten. The target of this receptor is not known. No base quality information exists; no much larger clone differs at one position. The rearrangement joined TRBV14 to TRBJ2-1; confidence is insufficient to name the D gene. Input material: CD8+ T cells sorted from blood. The TCR sequence derives from a human donor in good health. The nucleotides are TGTGCCAGCAGCCAACGTTGGGATGAGCAGTTCTTC. The resulting protein is CASSQRWDEQFF.